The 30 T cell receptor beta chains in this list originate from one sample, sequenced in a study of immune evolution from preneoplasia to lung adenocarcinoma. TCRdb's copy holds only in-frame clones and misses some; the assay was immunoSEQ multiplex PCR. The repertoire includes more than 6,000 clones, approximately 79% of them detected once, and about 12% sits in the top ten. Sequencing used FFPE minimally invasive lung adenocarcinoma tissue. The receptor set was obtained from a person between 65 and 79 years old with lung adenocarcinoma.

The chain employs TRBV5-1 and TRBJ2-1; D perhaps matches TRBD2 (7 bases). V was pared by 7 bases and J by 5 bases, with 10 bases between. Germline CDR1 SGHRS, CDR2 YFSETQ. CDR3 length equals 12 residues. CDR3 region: CASRGADNEQFF. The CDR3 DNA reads TGCGCCAGCCGGGGGGCCGACAATGAGCAGTTCTTC.

CDR3 residues: CASTFTPPGQLYGYTF. The CDR3 nucleotides read TGTGCCAGCACCTTCACACCACCGGGACAGCTTTATGGCTACACCTTC. The J gene is TRBJ1-2, the V gene TRBV7-2; TRBD1 matches 7 bases. J was trimmed by 5 bases and V by 7 bases; bases with no gene match: 16. The CDR3 length is 16 residues. Germline V gene lookup returns CDR1 SGHTA and CDR2 FQGNSA.

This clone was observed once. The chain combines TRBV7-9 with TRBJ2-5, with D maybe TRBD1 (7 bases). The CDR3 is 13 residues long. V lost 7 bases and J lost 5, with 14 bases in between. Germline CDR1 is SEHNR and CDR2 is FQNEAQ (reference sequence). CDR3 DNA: TGTGCCAGCACCAGGGGGGAATGGGAGACCCAGTACTTC. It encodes CASTRGEWETQYF.

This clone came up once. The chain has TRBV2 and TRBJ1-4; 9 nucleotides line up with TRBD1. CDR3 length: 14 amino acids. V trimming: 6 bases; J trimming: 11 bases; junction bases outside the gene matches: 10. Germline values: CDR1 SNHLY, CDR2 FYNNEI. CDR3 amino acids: CASRWGTGGGKLFF. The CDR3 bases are TGTGCCAGCAGATGGGGAACAGGGGGCGGGAAACTGTTTTTT.

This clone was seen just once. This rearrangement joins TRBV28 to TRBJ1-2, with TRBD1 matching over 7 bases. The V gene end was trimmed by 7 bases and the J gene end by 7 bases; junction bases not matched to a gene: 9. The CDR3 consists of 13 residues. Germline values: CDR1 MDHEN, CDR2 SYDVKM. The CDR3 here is CASTPPQGTGYTF. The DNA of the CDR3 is TGTGCCAGCACCCCCCCACAGGGGACTGGCTACACCTTC.

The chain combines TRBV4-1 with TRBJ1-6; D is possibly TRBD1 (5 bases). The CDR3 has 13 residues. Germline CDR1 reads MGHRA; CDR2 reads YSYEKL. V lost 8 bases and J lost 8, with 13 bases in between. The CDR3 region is CASGGEVYSPLHF. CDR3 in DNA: TGCGCCAGCGGGGGGGAGGTATATTCACCCCTCCACTTT.

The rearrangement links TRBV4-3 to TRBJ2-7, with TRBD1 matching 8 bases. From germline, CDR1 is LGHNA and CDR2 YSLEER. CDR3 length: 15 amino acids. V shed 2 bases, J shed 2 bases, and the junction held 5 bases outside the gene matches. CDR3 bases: TGCGCCAGCAGCCAACAGACAGGGGAACCCTACGAGCAGTACTTC. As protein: CASSQQTGEPYEQYF.

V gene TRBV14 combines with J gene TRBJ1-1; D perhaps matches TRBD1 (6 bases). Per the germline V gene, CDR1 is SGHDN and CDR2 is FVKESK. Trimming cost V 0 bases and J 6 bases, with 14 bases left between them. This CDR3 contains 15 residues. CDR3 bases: TGTGCCAGCAGCCAAGACCCCAGGGGTATCGCTGAAGCTTTCTTT. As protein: CASSQDPRGIAEAFF. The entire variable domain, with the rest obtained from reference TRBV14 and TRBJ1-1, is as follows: EAGVTQFPSHSVIEKGQTVTLRCDPISGHDNLYWYRRVMGKEIKFLLHFVKESKQDESGMPNNRFLAERTGGTYSTLKVQPAELEDSGVYFCASSQDPRGIAEAFFGQGTRLTVV.

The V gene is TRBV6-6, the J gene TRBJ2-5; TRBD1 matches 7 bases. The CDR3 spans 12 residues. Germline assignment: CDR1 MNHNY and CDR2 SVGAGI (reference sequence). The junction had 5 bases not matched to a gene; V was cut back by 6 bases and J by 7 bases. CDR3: CASSQGVGTQYF. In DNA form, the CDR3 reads TGTGCCAGCAGCCAGGGGGTAGGGACCCAGTACTTC.

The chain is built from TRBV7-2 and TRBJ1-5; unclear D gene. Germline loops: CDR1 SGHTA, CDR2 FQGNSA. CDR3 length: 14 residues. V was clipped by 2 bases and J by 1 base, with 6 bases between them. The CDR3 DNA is TGTGCCAGCAGCTTAATGGGGAGCAATCAGCCCCAGCATTTT. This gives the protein CASSLMGSNQPQHF.

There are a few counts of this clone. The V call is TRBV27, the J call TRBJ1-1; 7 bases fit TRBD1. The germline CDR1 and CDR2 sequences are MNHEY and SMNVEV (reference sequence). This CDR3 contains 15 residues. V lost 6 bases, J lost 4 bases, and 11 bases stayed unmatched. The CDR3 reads CASSFNPTGSTEAFF. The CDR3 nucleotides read TGTGCCAGCAGCTTCAATCCGACAGGGAGCACTGAAGCTTTCTTT.

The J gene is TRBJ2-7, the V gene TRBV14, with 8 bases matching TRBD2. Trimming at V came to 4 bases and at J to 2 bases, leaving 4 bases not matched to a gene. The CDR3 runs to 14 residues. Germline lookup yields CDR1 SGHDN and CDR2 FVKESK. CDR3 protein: CASSLLSGTYEQYF. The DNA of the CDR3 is TGTGCCAGCAGCCTACTTAGCGGGACCTACGAGCAGTACTTC.

DNA of the CDR3: TGTGCCATCAGTGGAGTGACAGGTCGGAAAGATACGCAGTATTTT. It encodes CAISGVTGRKDTQYF. V and J are TRBV10-3 and TRBJ2-3; maybe TRBD1 (6 bases). The V and J ends lost 4 bases and 5 bases respectively, with 16 bases between them. This CDR3 has 15 amino acids. Per the germline V gene, CDR1 is ENHRY and CDR2 is SYGVKD.

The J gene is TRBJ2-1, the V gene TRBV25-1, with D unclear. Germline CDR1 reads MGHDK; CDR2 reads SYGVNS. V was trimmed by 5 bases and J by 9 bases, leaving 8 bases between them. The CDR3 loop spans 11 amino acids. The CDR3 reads CASSPQSEQFF. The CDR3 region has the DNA TGTGCCAGCAGTCCACAGAGTGAGCAGTTCTTC.

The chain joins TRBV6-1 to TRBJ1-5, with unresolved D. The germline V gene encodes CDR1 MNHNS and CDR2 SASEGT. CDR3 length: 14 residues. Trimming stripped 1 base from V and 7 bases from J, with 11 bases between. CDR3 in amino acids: CASSEVSTGQPQHF. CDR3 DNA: TGTGCCAGCAGTGAAGTTTCCACCGGCCAGCCCCAGCATTTT.

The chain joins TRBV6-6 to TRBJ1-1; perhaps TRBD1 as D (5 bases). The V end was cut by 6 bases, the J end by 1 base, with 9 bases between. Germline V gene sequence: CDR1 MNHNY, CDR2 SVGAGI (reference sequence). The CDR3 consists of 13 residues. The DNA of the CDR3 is TGTGCCAGCAGCCGGGACGGGAACACTGAAGCTTTCTTT. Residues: CASSRDGNTEAFF.

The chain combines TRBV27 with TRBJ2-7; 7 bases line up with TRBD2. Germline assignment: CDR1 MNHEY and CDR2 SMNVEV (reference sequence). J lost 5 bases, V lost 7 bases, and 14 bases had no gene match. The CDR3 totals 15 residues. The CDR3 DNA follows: TGTGCCAGCACCTTTTCCGGACTAGGGAACAACGAGCAGTACTTC. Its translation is CASTFSGLGNNEQYF.

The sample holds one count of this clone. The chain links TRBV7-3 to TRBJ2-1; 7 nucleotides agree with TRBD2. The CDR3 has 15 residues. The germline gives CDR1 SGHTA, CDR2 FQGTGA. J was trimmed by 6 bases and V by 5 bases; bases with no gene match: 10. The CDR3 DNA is TGTGCCAGCAGCCGCTTACCCGGGGGGTTCAATGAGCAGTTCTTC. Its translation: CASSRLPGGFNEQFF. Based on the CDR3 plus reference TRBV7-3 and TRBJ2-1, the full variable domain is GAGVSQTPSNKVTEKGKYVELRCDPISGHTALYWYRQSLGQGPEFLIYFQGTGAADDSGLPNDRFFAVRPEGSVSTLKIQRTERGDSAVYLCASSRLPGGFNEQFFGPGTRLTVL.

CDR3 nucleotide sequence: TGTGCCAGTACTGACACCGATACCTATGGCTACACCTTC. It encodes CASTDTDTYGYTF. The rearrangement links TRBV19 to TRBJ1-2; D gene ambiguous. Trimming left V 7 bases short and J 4 bases short, with 13 bases between. Germline CDR1 LNHDA, CDR2 SQIVND (reference sequence). CDR3 size: 13 residues. Based on the CDR3 plus reference TRBV19 and TRBJ1-2, the full variable domain is DGGITQSPKYLFRKEGQNVTLSCEQNLNHDAMYWYRQDPGQGLRLIYYSQIVNDFQKGDIAEGYSVSREKKESFPLTVTSAQKNPTAFYLCASTDTDTYGYTFGSGTRLTVV.

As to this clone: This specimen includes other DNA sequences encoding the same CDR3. The CDR3 loop reads CASSQGLAGAYEQYF. In DNA form, the CDR3 reads TGTGCCAGTAGTCAAGGACTAGCGGGGGCATACGAGCAGTACTTC. V usage is TRBV19 and J usage is TRBJ2-7, with 13 bases fitting TRBD2. Germline V gene sequence: CDR1 LNHDA, CDR2 SQIVND (reference sequence). The V segment lost 5 bases and the J segment 4 bases; nucleotides outside the gene matches: 5. The CDR3 is made up of 15 amino acids.

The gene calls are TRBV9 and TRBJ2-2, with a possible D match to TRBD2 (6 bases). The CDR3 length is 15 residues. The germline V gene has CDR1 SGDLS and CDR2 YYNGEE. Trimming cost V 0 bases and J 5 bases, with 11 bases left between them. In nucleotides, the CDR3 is TGTGCCAGCAGCGTAGACCTTCGGGAGACCGGGGAGCTGTTTTTT. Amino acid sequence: CASSVDLRETGELFF.

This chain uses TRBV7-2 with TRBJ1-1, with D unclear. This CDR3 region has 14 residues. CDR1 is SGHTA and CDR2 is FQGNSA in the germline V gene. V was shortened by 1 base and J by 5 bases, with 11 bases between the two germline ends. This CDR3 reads CASSLDARTTEAFF. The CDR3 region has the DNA TGTGCCAGCAGCTTAGACGCACGAACGACTGAAGCTTTCTTT. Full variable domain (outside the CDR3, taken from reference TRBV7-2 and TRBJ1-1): GAGVSQSPSNKVTEKGKDVELRCDPISGHTALYWYRQSLGQGLEFLIYFQGNSAPDKSGLPSDRFSAERTGGSVSTLTIQRTQQEDSAVYLCASSLDARTTEAFFGQGTRLTVV.

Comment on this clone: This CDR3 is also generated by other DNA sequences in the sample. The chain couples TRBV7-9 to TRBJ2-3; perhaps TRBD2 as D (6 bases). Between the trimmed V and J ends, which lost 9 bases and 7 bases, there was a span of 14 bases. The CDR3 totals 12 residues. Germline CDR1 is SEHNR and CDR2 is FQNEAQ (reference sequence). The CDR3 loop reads CASTPGGNTQYF. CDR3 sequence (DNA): TGTGCCAGTACCCCTGGGGGGAATACGCAGTATTTT.

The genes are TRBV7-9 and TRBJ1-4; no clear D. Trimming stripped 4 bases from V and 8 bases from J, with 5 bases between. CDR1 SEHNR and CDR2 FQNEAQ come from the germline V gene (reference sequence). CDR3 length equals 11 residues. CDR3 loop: CASSSREKLFF. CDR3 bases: TGTGCCAGCAGCTCCCGGGAAAAACTGTTTTTT.

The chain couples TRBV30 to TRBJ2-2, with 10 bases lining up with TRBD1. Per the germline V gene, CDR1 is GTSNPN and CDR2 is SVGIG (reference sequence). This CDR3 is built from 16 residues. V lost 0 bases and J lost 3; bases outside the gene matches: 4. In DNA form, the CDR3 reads TGTGCCTGGAGTGTACTTGGGACAGGGGACACCGGGGAGCTGTTTTTT. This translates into CAWSVLGTGDTGELFF.

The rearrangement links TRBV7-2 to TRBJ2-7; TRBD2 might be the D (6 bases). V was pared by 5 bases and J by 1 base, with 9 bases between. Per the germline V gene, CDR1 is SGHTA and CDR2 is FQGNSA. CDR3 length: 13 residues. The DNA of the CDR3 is TGTGCCAGCAGCGATAGCGGATCCTACGAGCAGTACTTC. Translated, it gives CASSDSGSYEQYF.

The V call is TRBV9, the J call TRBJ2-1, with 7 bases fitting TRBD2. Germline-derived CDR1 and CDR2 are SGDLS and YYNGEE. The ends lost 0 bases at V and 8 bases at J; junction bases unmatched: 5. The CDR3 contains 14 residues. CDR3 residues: CASSVAGGRDEQFF. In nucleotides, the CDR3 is TGTGCCAGCAGCGTAGCGGGGGGACGTGATGAGCAGTTCTTC.

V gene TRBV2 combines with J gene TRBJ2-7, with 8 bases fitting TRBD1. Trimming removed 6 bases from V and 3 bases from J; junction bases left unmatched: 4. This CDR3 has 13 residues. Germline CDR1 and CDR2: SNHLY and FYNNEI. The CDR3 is CASSLDRGYEQYF. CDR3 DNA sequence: TGTGCCAGCAGCTTAGACAGGGGCTACGAGCAGTACTTC.

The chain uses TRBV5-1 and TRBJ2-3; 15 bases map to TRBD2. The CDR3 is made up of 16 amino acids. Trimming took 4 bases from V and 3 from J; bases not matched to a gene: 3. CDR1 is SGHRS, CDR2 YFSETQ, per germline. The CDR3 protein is CASSAGTSGRTDTQYF. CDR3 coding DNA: TGCGCCAGCAGCGCCGGGACTAGCGGGAGGACAGATACGCAGTATTTT.

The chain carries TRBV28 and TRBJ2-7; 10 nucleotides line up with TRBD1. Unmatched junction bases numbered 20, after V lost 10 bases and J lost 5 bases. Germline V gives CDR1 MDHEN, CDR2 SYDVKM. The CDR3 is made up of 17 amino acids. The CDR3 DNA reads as TGTGCCACTATGACTACCGGGACAGGGGATGTATTCCACGAGCAGTACTTC. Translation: CATMTTGTGDVFHEQYF.